Below are 10 T cell receptor beta chains sequenced from a single sample in a study of blood T cell repertoires in COVID-19. This table comes from immunoSEQ multiplex PCR, and its TCRdb copy is limited to in-frame clones, with some not included. The repertoire holds around 140,000 clones, 81% seen once, with approximately 8.7% in the top ten. Sequencing was carried out using peripheral blood. These receptors originate from a woman in her fifties or sixties with active or convalescent COVID-19.

The CDR3 region is CASTVQGFPNTEAFF. The CDR3 DNA sequence: TGCGCCAGCACCGTCCAGGGTTTCCCAAACACTGAAGCTTTCTTT. This rearrangement joins TRBV5-1 to TRBJ1-1; TRBD1 might be the D (5 bases). V was pared by 6 bases and J by 2 bases, with 17 bases between. CDR1 is SGHRS, CDR2 YFSETQ, per germline. The CDR3 loop spans 15 amino acids.

The rearrangement uses TRBV5-1 and TRBJ1-1, with D perhaps TRBD1 (5 bases). This CDR3 region has 15 residues. V shed 1 base and J shed 0 bases, with 10 bases lying between them. The V gene's germline CDR1 is SGHRS and CDR2 YFSETQ. For the CDR3, the DNA is TGCGCCAGCAGCTTGTATGGGGGGTTGAACACTGAAGCTTTCTTT. Its protein product is CASSLYGGLNTEAFF.

The V and J genes are TRBV4-1 and TRBJ1-5, with 7 nucleotides matching TRBD1. The CDR3 contains 16 residues. Unmatched junction bases numbered 5, after V lost 3 bases and J lost 0 bases. Germline V lookup: CDR1 MGHRA, CDR2 YSYEKL. The CDR3 coding sequence is TGCGCCAGCAGCCACCGACAGGGAAATAGCAATCAGCCCCAGCATTTT. It translates to CASSHRQGNSNQPQHF.

The rearrangement joins TRBV28 to TRBJ2-1, with a tentative D call TRBD2 (6 bases). Trimming took off 2 bases at V and 6 bases at J, with 8 bases between the two ends. CDR1 MDHEN and CDR2 SYDVKM come from the germline V gene. CDR3 size: 13 residues. The CDR3, as DNA: TGTGCCAGCAGTTTAACTAGCCCCAATGAGCAGTTCTTC. Translated, it gives CASSLTSPNEQFF.

The V and J genes are TRBV2 and TRBJ2-3, with TRBD2 matching 16 bases. CDR3 length: 17 residues. Trimming removed 5 bases from V and 4 bases from J; junction bases left unmatched: 6. CDR1 is SNHLY and CDR2 is FYNNEI in the germline V gene. CDR3 sequence: CASSPGTSGGAADTQYF. DNA of the CDR3: TGTGCCAGCAGTCCAGGGACTAGCGGGGGGGCGGCAGATACGCAGTATTTT.

V is TRBV7-9 and J is TRBJ1-4; D is ambiguous. The V end lost 0 bases, the J end lost 7 bases, and 15 bases lay between the germline ends. Germline V gene sequence: CDR1 SEHNR, CDR2 FQNEAQ (reference sequence). The CDR3 has 16 residues. CDR3 nucleotide sequence: TGTGCCAGCAGCTTAGCCCTAGCAGTAGAAAGTGAAAAACTGTTTTTT. This gives the protein CASSLALAVESEKLFF.

The sample holds a few counts of this clone. The V call is TRBV12-3 or TRBV12-4, the J call TRBJ1-6; D remains ambiguous. The CDR3 loop spans 12 amino acids. The V end lost 3 bases, the J end lost 10 bases, and 7 bases lay between the germline ends. CDR3: CASSFFGSPLHF. The CDR3 coding sequence is TGTGCCAGCAGTTTCTTTGGCTCACCCCTCCACTTT.

The chain is built from TRBV30 and TRBJ1-2; tentative D call: TRBD1 (6 bases). The CDR3 contains 13 residues. V was shortened by 1 base and J by 2 bases, with 8 bases between the two germline ends. CDR1 is GTSNPN and CDR2 is SVGIG in the germline V gene (reference sequence). CDR3 in DNA: TGTGCCTGGAGTGAGGGGGGGAACTATGGCTACACCTTC. Translating gives CAWSEGGNYGYTF.

The chain recombines TRBV9 with TRBJ2-1, with D tentatively TRBD2 (6 bases). CDR1 and CDR2 (germline): SGDLS, YYNGEE. This CDR3 comprises 14 residues. The V end was cut by 0 bases, the J end by 9 bases, with 13 bases between. DNA for the CDR3: TGTGCCAGCAGCGTAGGGGGGAGGAATGGTGAGCAGTTCTTC. This codes for CASSVGGRNGEQFF. Variable domain in full (rest from reference TRBV9 and TRBJ2-1): DSGVTQTPKHLITATGQRVTLRCSPRSGDLSVYWYQQSLDQGLQFLIQYYNGEERAKGNILERFSAQQFPDLHSELNLSSLELGDSALYFCASSVGGRNGEQFFGPGTRLTVL.

CDR3 loop: CASSQTREGNEQFF. Written as DNA, the CDR3 is TGTGCCAGCAGCCAAACCAGGGAAGGCAATGAGCAGTTCTTC. The V and J genes are TRBV7-7 and TRBJ2-1; the D gene is possibly TRBD1 (5 bases). Germline assignment: CDR1 SSHAT and CDR2 FNYEAQ (reference sequence). The CDR3 loop spans 14 amino acids. V shed 5 bases and J shed 6 bases, with 14 bases lying between them.